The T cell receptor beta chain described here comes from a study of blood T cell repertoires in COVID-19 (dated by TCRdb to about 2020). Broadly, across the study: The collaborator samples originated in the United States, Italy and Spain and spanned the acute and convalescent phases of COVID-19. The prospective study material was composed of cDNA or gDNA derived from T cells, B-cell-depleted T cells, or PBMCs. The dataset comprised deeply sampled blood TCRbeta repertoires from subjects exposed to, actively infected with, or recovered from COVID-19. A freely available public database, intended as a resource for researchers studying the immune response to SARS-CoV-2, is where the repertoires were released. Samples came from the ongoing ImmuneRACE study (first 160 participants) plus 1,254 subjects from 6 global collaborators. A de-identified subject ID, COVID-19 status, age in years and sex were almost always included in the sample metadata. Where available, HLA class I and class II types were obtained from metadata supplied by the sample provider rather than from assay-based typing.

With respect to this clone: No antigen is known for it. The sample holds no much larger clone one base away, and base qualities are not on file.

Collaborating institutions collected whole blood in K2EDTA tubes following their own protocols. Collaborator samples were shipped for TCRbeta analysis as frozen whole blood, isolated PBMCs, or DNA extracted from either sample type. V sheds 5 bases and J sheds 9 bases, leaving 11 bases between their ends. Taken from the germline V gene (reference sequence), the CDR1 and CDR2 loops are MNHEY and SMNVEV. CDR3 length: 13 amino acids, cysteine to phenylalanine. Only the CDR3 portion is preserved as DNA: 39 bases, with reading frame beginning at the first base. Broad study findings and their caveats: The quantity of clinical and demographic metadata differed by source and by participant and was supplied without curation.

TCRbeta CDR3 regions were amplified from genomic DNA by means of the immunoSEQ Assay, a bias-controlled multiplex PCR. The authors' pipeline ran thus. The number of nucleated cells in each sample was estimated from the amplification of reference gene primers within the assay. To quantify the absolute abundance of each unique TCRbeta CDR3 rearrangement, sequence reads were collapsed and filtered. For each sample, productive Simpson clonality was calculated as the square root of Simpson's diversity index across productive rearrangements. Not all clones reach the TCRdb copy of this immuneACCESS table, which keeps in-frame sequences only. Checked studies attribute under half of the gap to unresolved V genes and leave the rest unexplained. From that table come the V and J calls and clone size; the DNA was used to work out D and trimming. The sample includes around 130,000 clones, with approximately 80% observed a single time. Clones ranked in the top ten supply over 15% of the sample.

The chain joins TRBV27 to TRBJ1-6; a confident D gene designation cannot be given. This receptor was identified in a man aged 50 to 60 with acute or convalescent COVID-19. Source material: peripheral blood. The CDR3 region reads CASSGLSTSPLHF. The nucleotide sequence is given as TGTGCCAGCAGTGGACTTTCCACTTCACCCCTCCACTTT.